What follows describes a single TCR beta chain. This CDR3 region has 14 residues. Germline values: CDR1 LNHDA, CDR2 SQIVND (reference sequence). Trimming removed 3 bases from V and 2 bases from J, with 11 bases in between. This specimen belongs to a study of blood T cell repertoires in COVID-19. Libraries were prepared by immunoSEQ multiplex PCR; TCRdb keeps only in-frame clonotypes and omits some of them. The table includes more than 200,000 clones, around 87% detected once. This sequence joins TRBV19 and TRBJ2-7, with D perhaps TRBD2 (5 bases). Sample: PBMCs or T cells enriched from blood (not recorded which). The TCR originated in a man aged 25 to 45 in a cohort exposed to, infected with or recovered from COVID-19 (not recorded which). In nucleotides, the CDR3 is TGTGCCAGTAGTATTGTACGGGGAGCCTACGAGCAGTACTTC. Its protein is CASSIVRGAYEQYF.